This T cell receptor beta chain emerged from a study of T cells in tuberculosis. About the research overall: CD1B tetramers identified T cells specific for mycobacterial lipid GMM.

Per the germline V gene, CDR1 is MNHNS and CDR2 is SASEGT. The germline V and J ends were trimmed by 0 bases and 0 bases, with 14 bases remaining between them. The CDR3 length is 17 residues. After thawing and overnight rest, PBMC were stained with GMM-loaded CD1B tetramer, viability dye and anti-CD3 for sorting. C32 glucose monomycolate from Rhodococcus equi was loaded onto the CD1B tetramers. From each donor, about 100,000 tetramer-negative cells were sorted. Chain pairing is unknown; alpha and beta were sequenced separately. Only in-frame clones appear in the TCRdb table, and some are missing; sequencing was by immunoSEQ multiplex PCR. Of approximately 100,000 clones listed, just over 90% are singletons. Study-level points and caveats: The stringent gate may have excluded weak CD1B-GMM tetramer binders.

The rearrangement joins TRBV6-1 to TRBJ1-2; D gene unclear. The TCR originated in an adult woman with latent tuberculosis. The sequencing input was CD1b-GMM tetramer-negative cells sorted from PBMCs. In nucleotides, the CDR3 is TGTGCCAGCAGTGAAGCGGCGTACCCTACAGCTAACTATGGCTACACCTTC. This codes for CASSEAAYPTANYGYTF.